This T cell receptor beta chain comes out of a study of cytomegalovirus exposure and HLA in healthy donors. PCR employed 60 Vbeta and 13 Jbeta primers. TCRdb's table, derived via immunoSEQ multiplex PCR, lists solely in-frame clones and lacks some. This sample has about 190,000 clones, with around 80% found just once. Germline CDR1 SGHAT, CDR2 FQNNGV. CDR3 length: 16 amino acids. About this clone itself: Its antigen is unidentified.

General study points: On later analysis, the bulk of CMV-associated TCR beta chains appeared to be HLA-restricted.

The genes are TRBV11-2 and TRBJ2-5, with 10 nucleotides matching TRBD2. The last part of the DNA fits TRBJ2-7 better; the J call may be wrong. This sequence originates from a woman younger than 35 in good health and CMV-seronegative. Specimen: PBMCs. DNA of the CDR3: TGTGCCAGCAGCTTAGTTGGTAGCGGGAGGACCTACGAGCAGTACTTC. This translates into CASSLVGSGRTYEQYF.